Shown below are 29 T cell receptor beta chains from a single sample sequenced in a study of early T cells in non-severe SARS-CoV-2 infection. TCRdb processed the 5' RACE reads anew with MiXCR; each CDR3 protein has one entry. The profile shows more than 85,000 distinct CDR3 sequences, around 16% of them singletons. The source material was whole blood, sampled at baseline. The receptors shown here come from an adult who was a healthcare worker with PCR-confirmed SARS-CoV-2 infection or an uninfected control (not recorded which).

The sample holds a few counts of this clonotype. The chain couples TRBV18 to TRBJ1-6, with D maybe TRBD1 (6 bases). Germline lookup yields CDR1 KGHSH and CDR2 LQKENI. The CDR3 has 14 amino acids. V lost 4 bases and J lost 6, with 10 bases in between. CDR3 nucleotides: TGTGCCAGCTCACAAACAGGGTTTAATTCACCCCTCCACTTT. Its protein product is CASSQTGFNSPLHF.

V and J are TRBV5-1 and TRBJ2-7, with 11 bases that match TRBD2. The junction had 10 bases not matched to a gene; V was cut back by 4 bases and J by 4 bases. The CDR3 contains 16 residues. CDR1 SGHRS and CDR2 YFSETQ come from the germline V gene. The CDR3 reads CASSPGGTSGKYEQYF. In nucleotides, the CDR3 is TGCGCCAGCAGCCCAGGCGGGACTAGCGGCAAGTACGAGCAGTACTTC.

The chain joins TRBV4-1 to TRBJ2-4, with TRBD2 identical over 8 bases. J lost 9 bases, V lost 0 bases, and 4 bases had no gene match. The germline V gene encodes CDR1 MGHRA and CDR2 YSYEKL. There are 14 residues in the CDR3. Here the CDR3 DNA reads TGCGCCAGCAGCCAAGAAGCGGGAGTGAGCATTCAGTACTTC. Translation: CASSQEAGVSIQYF.

This clonotype appeared a few times. The CDR3 DNA reads TGTGCCAGCAGCACCGGGACTAACGCAGAGACCCAGTACTTC. This translates into CASSTGTNAETQYF. This chain connects TRBV5-4 to TRBJ2-5, with 7 bases fitting TRBD2. With 4 bases clipped from V and 4 bases from J, the junction kept 7 bases outside the gene matches. The CDR3 loop spans 14 amino acids. Germline CDR1 SGHNT, CDR2 YYREEE (reference sequence).

This clonotype has a handful of counts. The chain recombines TRBV2 with TRBJ1-5; TRBD1 is a possible D gene (6 bases). Germline V gives CDR1 SNHLY, CDR2 FYNNEI. This CDR3 is built from 13 residues. V lost 6 bases, J lost 7 bases, and 13 bases lay in between. This chain's CDR3 is CASRELGGQPQHF. CDR3 DNA sequence: TGTGCCAGCAGGGAGCTCGGGGGCCAGCCCCAGCATTTT.

This clonotype has just a few counts. The chain employs TRBV11-2 and TRBJ2-3; 7 bases line up with TRBD2. Germline values: CDR1 SGHAT, CDR2 FQNNGV. CDR3 length: 14 residues. V was pared by 8 bases and J by 0 bases, with 5 bases of the junction left unmatched. CDR3 nucleotide sequence: TGTGCCAGCCGCCAAGCGGGGAGCACAGATACGCAGTATTTT. It translates to CASRQAGSTDTQYF.

The chain has TRBV11-2 and TRBJ2-1; 12 bases fit TRBD2. The ends lost 5 bases at V and 9 bases at J; junction bases unmatched: 5. Germline V gives CDR1 SGHAT, CDR2 FQNNGV. This CDR3 comprises 14 residues. The DNA of the CDR3 is TGTGCCAGCAGCCTGGGACTAGCGGGCCGTGAGCAGTTCTTC. Translated, it gives CASSLGLAGREQFF.

This clonotype was seen a few times. This sequence joins TRBV5-5 and TRBJ2-2; 11 bases match TRBD2. Germline CDR1 SGHKS, CDR2 YYEKEE (reference sequence). The length of the CDR3 is 16 residues. The trim removed 3 bases at V and 0 bases at J, leaving 1 base unmatched. The CDR3 DNA reads as TGTGCCAGCAGCTCGACTAGCGGGGCGAACACCGGGGAGCTGTTTTTT. It specifies CASSSTSGANTGELFF.

This clonotype occurred a few times. This rearrangement joins TRBV9 to TRBJ1-1; no reliable D call. The ends were cut back, 0 bases at V and 1 base at J, with 7 bases in the middle. CDR3 length: 14 amino acids. The V gene's germline CDR1 is SGDLS and CDR2 YYNGEE. In DNA, the CDR3 is TGTGCCAGCAGCGTAGTAACGGCGAACACTGAAGCTTTCTTT. This encodes CASSVVTANTEAFF.

This clonotype was counted between two and nine times. The CDR3 DNA sequence: TGTGCCAGCAGTCTAGGTTTAAAGGGAGTGCAGTTCTTC. It is translated as CASSLGLKGVQFF. The chain carries TRBV12-3 or TRBV12-4 and TRBJ2-1; D is perhaps TRBD2 (5 bases). V lost 5 bases, J lost 12 bases, and 17 bases lay in between. The CDR3 is 13 amino acids.

This clonotype showed up just a few times. The V gene is TRBV28, the J gene TRBJ1-6; unclear D gene. Between the trimmed V and J ends, which lost 5 bases and 10 bases, there was a span of 15 bases. This CDR3 has 14 residues. The germline gives CDR1 MDHEN, CDR2 SYDVKM. The chain's CDR3 is CASSDGVLRSPLHF. The CDR3 DNA follows: TGTGCCAGCAGTGACGGAGTGCTGAGGTCACCCCTCCACTTT. The whole variable domain, remainder taken from reference TRBV28 and TRBJ1-6, is DVKVTQSSRYLVKRTGEKVFLECVQDMDHENMFWYRQDPGLGLRLIYFSYDVKMKEKGDIPEGYSVSREKKERFSLILESASTNQTSMYLCASSDGVLRSPLHFGNGTRLTVT.

This clonotype was seen only a few times. The chain employs TRBV15 and TRBJ2-1; 11 positions agree with TRBD2. With 2 bases clipped from V and 1 base from J, the junction kept 4 bases outside the gene matches. Germline V lookup: CDR1 LNHNV, CDR2 YYDKDF (reference sequence). The CDR3 loop spans 17 amino acids. Written as DNA, the CDR3 is TGTGCCACCAGCAGATCCGGGACTAGCGGATCCTACAATGAGCAGTTCTTC. Translated: CATSRSGTSGSYNEQFF.

This clonotype was detected a few times. V usage is TRBV7-9 and J usage is TRBJ2-1, with 9 bases lining up with TRBD2. This CDR3 is built from 16 residues. J was trimmed by 5 bases and V by 5 bases; bases with no gene match: 10. Germline V gene data show CDR1 as SEHNR and CDR2 as FQNEAQ (reference sequence). The CDR3 nucleotides read TGTGCCAGCAGCGAGTCCGGGACTAGCTTAAACAATGAGCAGTTCTTC. Translated, it gives CASSESGTSLNNEQFF.

As regards this clonotype: Since no conserved phenylalanine or tryptophan closes the CDR3, a read error is the likely cause. This chain joins TRBV24-1 and TRBJ1-1; D is undetermined. Trimming removed 2 bases from V and 6 bases from J, with 9 bases in between. The CDR3 consists of 13 residues. The V gene's germline CDR1 is KGHDR and CDR2 SFDVKD. The CDR3 nucleotides are TGTGCCACCAGTGATTCCCCCGGGGCTGAAGCTTTCTCT. It encodes CATSDSPGAEAFS.

This clonotype was counted a few times. This chain links TRBV7-9 with TRBJ1-2; a weak D match, TRBD1 (5 bases). V was shortened by 4 bases and J by 3 bases, with 15 bases between the two germline ends. Per germline, CDR1 SEHNR and CDR2 FQNEAQ (reference sequence). The CDR3 contains 15 residues. DNA of the CDR3: TGTGCCAGCAGCTCCCAGGGAACCATTGACTATGGCTACACCTTC. Protein product: CASSSQGTIDYGYTF.

The V call is TRBV7-9, the J call TRBJ1-1; a possible D gene is TRBD1 (6 bases). Trimming pared 1 base from V and 7 bases from J, leaving 13 bases between. Germline V gives CDR1 SEHNR, CDR2 FQNEAQ (reference sequence). The CDR3 consists of 14 residues. CDR3 in DNA: TGTGCCAGCAGCTTAGTGGGCAGGGGAGGTGAAGCTTTCTTT. This encodes CASSLVGRGGEAFF. The full variable domain, rest sourced from reference TRBV7-9 and TRBJ1-1, is DTGVSQNPRHKITKRGQNVTFRCDPISEHNRLYWYRQTLGQGPEFLTYFQNEAQLEKSRLLSDRFSAERPKGSFSTLEIQRTEQGDSAMYLCASSLVGRGGEAFFGQGTRLTVV.

The chain combines TRBV11-3 with TRBJ2-1; TRBD2 matches at 10 bases. In germline, CDR1 is SGHNT, CDR2 YENEEA. The V segment lost 2 bases and the J segment 9 bases; nucleotides outside the gene matches: 13. CDR3 length equals 17 residues. In DNA form, the CDR3 reads TGTGCCAGCAGCTTAAGACAGCCGGGACTAGCGATCGGTGAGCAGTTCTTC. Its protein product is CASSLRQPGLAIGEQFF.

This clonotype has more than one count but fewer than ten. The rearrangement joins TRBV11-2 to TRBJ2-1; the match to TRBD2 covers 13 bases. The ends lost 3 bases at V and 9 bases at J; junction bases unmatched: 5. The CDR3 is made up of 15 amino acids. CDR1 and CDR2 (germline): SGHAT, FQNNGV. The CDR3, as DNA: TGTGCCAGCAGCTTGGGACTAGCGGGAAGTACTGAGCAGTTCTTC. Its protein product is CASSLGLAGSTEQFF. Looking up the rest from reference TRBV11-2 and TRBJ2-1 gives the full variable domain: EAGVAQSPRYKIIEKRQSVAFWCNPISGHATLYWYQQILGQGPKLLIQFQNNGVVDDSQLPKDRFSAERLKGVDSTLKIQPAKLEDSAVYLCASSLGLAGSTEQFFGPGTRLTVL.

The J gene is TRBJ2-7, the V gene TRBV21-1; the listed D gene, TRBD1, was not tested against the DNA. TRBV21-1 is tagged as a pseudogene. This CDR3 is built from 15 residues. CDR3 residues: CASSKQWRSRDEQYF. In DNA, the CDR3 is TGTGCCAGCAGCAAACAATGGCGGAGCCGGGACGAGCAGTACTTC.

This clonotype is deemed medium-sized (0.01 to 0.1%). The rearrangement joins TRBV4-1 to TRBJ1-1; D remains unclear. In germline, CDR1 is MGHRA, CDR2 YSYEKL. The CDR3 runs 12 residues. V was trimmed by 3 bases and J by 9 bases, leaving 11 bases between them. CDR3 DNA: TGCGCCAGCAGCCAGGGTGCCTTTAAAGCTTTCTTT. Encoded protein: CASSQGAFKAFF.

This clonotype was detected a few times. The V and J genes are TRBV20-1 and TRBJ1-2; D ambiguous. This CDR3 has 12 residues. Germline CDR1 DFQATT, CDR2 SNEGSKA (reference sequence). V lost 3 bases, J lost 9 bases, and 14 bases lay in between. The CDR3 DNA follows: TGCAGTGCTAGGCCAGATTCTTATAGCTACACCTTC. It translates to CSARPDSYSYTF.

The sample holds many counts of this clonotype. This chain uses TRBV28 with TRBJ1-2; TRBD1 matches 7 bases. There are 15 residues in the CDR3. The J segment lost 6 bases and the V segment lost 8 bases, leaving 15 bases of the junction unmatched. Per germline, CDR1 MDHEN and CDR2 SYDVKM. This CDR3 is CASLHRDRRSHGYTF. The CDR3 bases are TGTGCCAGCCTACACCGGGACAGAAGGTCCCATGGCTACACCTTC.

This clonotype has at least ten counts. One end of the junction does not line up with germline, which may come from a read error. This chain links TRBV7-9 with TRBJ2-1; TRBD2 might be the D (6 bases). This CDR3 spans 11 amino acids. Per the germline V gene, CDR1 is SEHNR and CDR2 is FQNEAQ (reference sequence). This CDR3 is CASSSGTAAIF. In DNA form, the CDR3 reads TGTGCCAGCAGCTCCGGGACTGCGGCTATCTTC.

The rearrangement uses TRBV20-1 and TRBJ2-4, with D perhaps TRBD1 (6 bases). Germline V CDR1 and CDR2: DFQATT, SNEGSKA (reference sequence). There are 13 residues in the CDR3. In nucleotides, the CDR3 is TGCAGCACCCCCACAGGGTGGAGGAACATTCAGTACTTC. Translation: CSTPTGWRNIQYF.

This clonotype was counted at least ten times. V is TRBV20-1 and J is TRBJ1-2; 9 bases match TRBD1. J was trimmed by 4 bases and V by 4 bases; bases with no gene match: 4. The germline gives CDR1 DFQATT, CDR2 SNEGSKA (reference sequence). The CDR3 runs to 13 residues. The CDR3 region is CSAMGQGSYGYTF. Written as DNA, the CDR3 is TGCAGTGCTATGGGACAGGGATCCTATGGCTACACCTTC.

This clonotype was detected many times. This chain uses TRBV12-3 or TRBV12-4 with TRBJ2-4; 7 bases agree with TRBD1. V trimming: 5 bases; J trimming: 9 bases; junction bases outside the gene matches: 1. This CDR3 spans 11 amino acids. Here the CDR3 DNA reads TGTGCCAGCAGTAACAGGGGCATTCAGTACTTC. This translates into CASSNRGIQYF.

In this sample, this clonotype turned up a few times. This chain connects TRBV3-1 to TRBJ1-1, with 7 bases identical to TRBD1. This CDR3 is 12 amino acids long. V trimming: 7 bases; J trimming: 9 bases; junction bases outside the gene matches: 8. The germline V gene encodes CDR1 LGHDT and CDR2 YNNKEL (reference sequence). In DNA, the CDR3 is TGTGCCAGCACCACTCGGACAGGAAAAGCTTTCTTT. Translated, it gives CASTTRTGKAFF.

V gene TRBV7-2 combines with J gene TRBJ2-1; 11 nucleotides agree with TRBD2. The trim removed 6 bases at V and 8 bases at J, leaving 6 bases unmatched. Germline values: CDR1 SGHTA, CDR2 FQGNSA. The CDR3 length is 14 residues. The CDR3 spells CASRQTSGSHEQFF. The CDR3, as DNA: TGTGCCAGCAGACAAACTAGCGGGAGCCATGAGCAGTTCTTC.

This rearrangement joins TRBV13 to TRBJ2-1, with D uncertain. Germline-derived CDR1 and CDR2 are PRHDT and FYEKMQ (reference sequence). Trimming removed 5 bases from V and 1 base from J, with 6 bases in between. The CDR3 sequence is 13 residues long. In DNA, the CDR3 is TGTGCCAGCAGCGACCAGTCCTACAATGAGCAGTTCTTC. It encodes CASSDQSYNEQFF.